This T cell receptor beta chain was retrieved from a study of post-analysis software for immune sequencing data. CDR3 length equals 15 residues. Looked up from germline, CDR1 is MDHEN and CDR2 is SYDVKM. Unique molecular identifiers had been added to the TCR beta cDNA libraries. TCRdb ran MiXCR on the PCR reads and lists one entry per CDR3 protein. The table lists roughly 410,000 distinct CDR3 sequences, around 33% of them singletons. Findings and caveats of the study: TRBV5-6, TRBV5-1 and TRBV20-1 were among roughly five TRBV segments more frequent in patients than controls. Those with multiple sclerosis, the patient group, showed significantly lower normalized Chao1 diversity than controls.

A note on this clonotype: The antigen remains undetermined.

This sequence originates from a girl aged 5 to 17 with multiple sclerosis. Sequenced input: blood. The rearrangement joins TRBV28 to TRBJ2-5; D uncertain. The better agreement between TRBJ2-7 and the DNA end casts doubt on the J call. The CDR3 loop reads CASCPTMGIVNEQYF. Written as DNA, the CDR3 is TGTGCCAGCTGCCCCACTATGGGAATCGTCAACGAGCAGTACTTC.